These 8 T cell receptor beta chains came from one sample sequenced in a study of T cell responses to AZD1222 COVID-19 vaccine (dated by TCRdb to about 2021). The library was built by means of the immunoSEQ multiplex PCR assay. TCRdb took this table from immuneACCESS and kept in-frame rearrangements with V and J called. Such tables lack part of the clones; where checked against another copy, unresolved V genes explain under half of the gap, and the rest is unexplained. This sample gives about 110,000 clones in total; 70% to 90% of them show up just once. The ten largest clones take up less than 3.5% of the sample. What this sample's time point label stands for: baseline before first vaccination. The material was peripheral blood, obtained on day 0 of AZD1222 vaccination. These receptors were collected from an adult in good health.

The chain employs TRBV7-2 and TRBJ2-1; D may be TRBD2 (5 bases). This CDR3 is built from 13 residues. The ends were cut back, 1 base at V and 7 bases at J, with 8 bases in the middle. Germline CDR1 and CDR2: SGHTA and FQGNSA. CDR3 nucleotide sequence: TGTGCCAGCAGCTTAGTGGGAGCGAATGAGCAGTTCTTC. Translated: CASSLVGANEQFF. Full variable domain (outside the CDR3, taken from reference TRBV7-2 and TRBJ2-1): GAGVSQSPSNKVTEKGKDVELRCDPISGHTALYWYRQSLGQGLEFLIYFQGNSAPDKSGLPSDRFSAERTGGSVSTLTIQRTQQEDSAVYLCASSLVGANEQFFGPGTRLTVL.

CDR3 nucleotides: TGTGCCAGCAGCTTAGTACAGGAAGGCTATGAGCAGTTCTTC. Protein: CASSLVQEGYEQFF. V gene TRBV11-2 combines with J gene TRBJ2-1, with D perhaps matching TRBD1 (5 bases). Germline CDR1 reads SGHAT; CDR2 reads FQNNGV. CDR3 size: 14 residues. The germline V and J ends were trimmed by 1 base and 8 bases, with 12 bases remaining between them.

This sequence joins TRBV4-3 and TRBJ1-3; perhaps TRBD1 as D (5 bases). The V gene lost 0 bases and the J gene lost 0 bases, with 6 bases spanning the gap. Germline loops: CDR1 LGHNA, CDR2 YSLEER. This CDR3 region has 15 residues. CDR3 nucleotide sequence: TGCGCCAGCAGCCAAGATGGGACCTCTGGAAACACCATATATTTT. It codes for CASSQDGTSGNTIYF.

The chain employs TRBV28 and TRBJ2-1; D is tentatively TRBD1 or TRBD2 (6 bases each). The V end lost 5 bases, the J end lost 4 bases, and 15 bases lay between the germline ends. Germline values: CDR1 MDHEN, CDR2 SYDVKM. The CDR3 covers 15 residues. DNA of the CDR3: TGTGCCAGCAGTCGAGGGGGGTTCCCTTACAATGAGCAGTTCTTC. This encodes CASSRGGFPYNEQFF.

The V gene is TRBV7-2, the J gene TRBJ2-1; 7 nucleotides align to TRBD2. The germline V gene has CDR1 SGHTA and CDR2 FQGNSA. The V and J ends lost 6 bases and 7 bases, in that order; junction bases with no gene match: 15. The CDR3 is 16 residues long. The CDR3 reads CASSRRVGGVGNEQFF. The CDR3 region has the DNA TGTGCCAGCAGTCGCCGTGTGGGGGGGGTTGGTAATGAGCAGTTCTTC.

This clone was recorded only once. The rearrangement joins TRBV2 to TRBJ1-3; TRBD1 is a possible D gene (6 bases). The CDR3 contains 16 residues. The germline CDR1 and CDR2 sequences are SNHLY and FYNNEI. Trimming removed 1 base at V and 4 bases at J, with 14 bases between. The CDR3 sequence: CASSEVKGVGGNTIYF. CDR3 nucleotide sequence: TGTGCCAGCAGTGAAGTTAAGGGGGTGGGCGGAAACACCATATATTTT.

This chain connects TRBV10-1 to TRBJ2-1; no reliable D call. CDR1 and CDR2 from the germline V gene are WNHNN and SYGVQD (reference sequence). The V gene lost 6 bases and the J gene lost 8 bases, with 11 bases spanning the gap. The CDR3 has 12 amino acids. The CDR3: CASSRGQDEQFF. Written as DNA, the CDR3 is TGCGCCAGCAGCCGAGGCCAGGATGAGCAGTTCTTC.

The CDR3 bases are TGTGCCAGCAGCCTTTGGCAGTCCGCAGATACGCAGTATTTT. Protein product: CASSLWQSADTQYF. The genes are TRBV3-1 (or the pseudogene TRBV3-2) and TRBJ2-3; D gene ambiguous. Germline values: CDR1 LGHDT, CDR2 YNNKEL (reference sequence). The CDR3 spans 14 residues. Between the trimmed V and J ends, which lost 4 bases and 4 bases, there was a span of 12 bases.